This note documents a single TCR beta chain sequence. The sample is drawn from a study of blood T cell repertoires in COVID-19. Looking at the study overall: The analysed material was cDNA or gDNA that came from T cells, B-cell-depleted T cells, or PBMCs.

Germline-derived CDR1 and CDR2 are SGDLS and YYNGEE. The CDR3 runs 16 residues. The V end was cut by 0 bases, the J end by 4 bases, with 15 bases between. Measured with immunoSEQ multiplex PCR; TCRdb has only the in-frame clones, and not every one. The table includes about 72,000 clones, less than 90% detected once. Sequencing was done on a sample of peripheral blood. This TCR derives from an elderly woman with acute or convalescent COVID-19. The rearrangement uses TRBV9 and TRBJ2-3, with D possibly TRBD1 on 6 matching bases. Here the CDR3 reads CASSVGGSGGSDTQYF. CDR3 in DNA: TGTGCCAGCAGCGTAGGTGGAAGTGGGGGCTCAGATACGCAGTATTTT. Together with reference TRBV9 and TRBJ2-3, the CDR3 gives the full variable domain: DSGVTQTPKHLITATGQRVTLRCSPRSGDLSVYWYQQSLDQGLQFLIQYYNGEERAKGNILERFSAQQFPDLHSELNLSSLELGDSALYFCASSVGGSGGSDTQYFGPGTRLTVL.